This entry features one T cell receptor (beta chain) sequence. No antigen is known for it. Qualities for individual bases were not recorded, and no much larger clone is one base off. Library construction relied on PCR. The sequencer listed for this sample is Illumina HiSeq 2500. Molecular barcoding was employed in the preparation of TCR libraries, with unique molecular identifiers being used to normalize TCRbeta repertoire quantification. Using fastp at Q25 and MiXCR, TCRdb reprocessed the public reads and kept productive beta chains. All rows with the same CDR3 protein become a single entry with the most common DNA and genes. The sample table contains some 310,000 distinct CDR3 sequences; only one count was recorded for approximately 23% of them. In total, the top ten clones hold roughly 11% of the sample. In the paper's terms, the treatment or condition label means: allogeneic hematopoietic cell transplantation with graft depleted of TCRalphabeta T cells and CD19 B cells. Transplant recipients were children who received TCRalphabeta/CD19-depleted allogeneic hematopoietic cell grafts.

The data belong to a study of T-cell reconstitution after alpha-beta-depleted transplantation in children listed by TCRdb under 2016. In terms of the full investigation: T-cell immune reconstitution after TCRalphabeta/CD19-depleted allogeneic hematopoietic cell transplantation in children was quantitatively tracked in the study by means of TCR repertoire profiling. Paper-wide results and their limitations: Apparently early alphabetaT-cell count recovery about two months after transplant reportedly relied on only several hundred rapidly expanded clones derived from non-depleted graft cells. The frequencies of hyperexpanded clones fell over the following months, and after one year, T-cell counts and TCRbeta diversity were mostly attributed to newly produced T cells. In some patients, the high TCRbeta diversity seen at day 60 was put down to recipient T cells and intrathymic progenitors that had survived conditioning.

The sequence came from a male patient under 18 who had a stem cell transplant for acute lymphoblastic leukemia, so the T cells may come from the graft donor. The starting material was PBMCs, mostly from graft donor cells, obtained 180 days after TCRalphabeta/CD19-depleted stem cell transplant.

CDR3 protein: CSARLISYEQYF. The nucleotide sequence is given as TGCAGTGCTAGACTCATCTCCTACGAGCAGTACTTC. The chain is made from TRBV20-1 and TRBJ2-7; no D gene can be assigned with confidence. The CDR3 numbers 12 residues from cysteine through phenylalanine. The DNA shown is the 36-base CDR3, in frame from base 1. Sequences DFQATT (CDR1) and SNEGSKA (CDR2) are obtained from the germline V gene (reference sequence). Trimming costs V 2 bases and J 0 bases, and their ends lie 5 bases apart.